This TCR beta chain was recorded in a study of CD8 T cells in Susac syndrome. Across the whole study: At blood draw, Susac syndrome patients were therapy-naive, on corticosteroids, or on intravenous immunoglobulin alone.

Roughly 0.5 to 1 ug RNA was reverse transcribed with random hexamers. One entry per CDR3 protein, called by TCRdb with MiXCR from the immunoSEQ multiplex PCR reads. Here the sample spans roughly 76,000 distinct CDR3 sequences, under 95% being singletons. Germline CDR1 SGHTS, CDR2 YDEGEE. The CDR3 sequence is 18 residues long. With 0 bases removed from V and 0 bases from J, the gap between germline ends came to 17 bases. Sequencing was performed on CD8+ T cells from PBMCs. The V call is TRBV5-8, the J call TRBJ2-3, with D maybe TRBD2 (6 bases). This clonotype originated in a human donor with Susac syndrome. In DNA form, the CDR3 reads TGTGCCAGCAGCTTGGTCTGGGGGACTGACACTAGCACAGATACGCAGTATTTT. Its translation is CASSLVWGTDTSTDTQYF.